Following are 25 T cell receptor beta chains from one sample sequenced in a study of blood T cell repertoires in COVID-19. Repertoires were generated with immunoSEQ multiplex PCR, while TCRdb's copy carries only in-frame clones and drops some. The data hold fewer than 150,000 clones, with 60% to 85% observed a single time. What was sequenced was peripheral blood. These receptors originate from a man in his 70s with acute or convalescent COVID-19.

The chain joins TRBV5-1 to TRBJ2-3; perhaps TRBD2 as D (5 bases). The V and J ends lost 0 bases and 2 bases respectively, with 13 bases between them. From germline, CDR1 is SGHRS and CDR2 YFSETQ. The CDR3 extends over 16 amino acids. DNA of the CDR3: TGCGCCAGCAGCTTGGGGGCAGCTAGCACCACAGATACGCAGTATTTT. Protein sequence: CASSLGAASTTDTQYF.

This rearrangement joins TRBV5-5 to TRBJ1-4, with 9 bases matching TRBD1. The V gene's germline CDR1 is SGHKS and CDR2 YYEKEE (reference sequence). After removal of 4 bases from V and 7 bases from J, the junction contained 8 bases not matched to a gene. The CDR3 spans 15 residues. The CDR3 loop reads CASSPYRGLTEKLFF. Written as DNA, the CDR3 is TGTGCCAGCAGCCCATACAGGGGGCTGACTGAAAAACTGTTTTTT.

This clone was detected once. The chain joins TRBV4-1 to TRBJ1-2; possibly TRBD1 for D (6 bases). This CDR3 contains 13 residues. Per germline, CDR1 MGHRA and CDR2 YSYEKL. With 1 base removed from V and 5 bases from J, the gap between germline ends came to 8 bases. CDR3 sequence (DNA): TGCGCCAGCAGCCAAGGAGGGGGTTATGGCTACACCTTC. Residues: CASSQGGGYGYTF.

This clone came up a few times. V and J are TRBV4-3 and TRBJ2-5; D perhaps matches TRBD1 (5 bases). The CDR3 has 16 residues. From germline, CDR1 is LGHNA and CDR2 YSLEER. Trimming removed 3 bases at V and 2 bases at J, with 16 bases between. The CDR3 loop reads CASSQVMGQHQETQYF. The CDR3 DNA follows: TGCGCCAGCAGCCAGGTAATGGGGCAGCATCAAGAGACCCAGTACTTC.

Only a few counts were recorded for this clone. V usage is TRBV5-1 and J usage is TRBJ1-1, with TRBD1 matching 8 bases. Germline V gene lookup returns CDR1 SGHRS and CDR2 YFSETQ. V lost 4 bases, J lost 1 base, and 6 bases stayed unmatched. This CDR3 has 15 amino acids. As DNA, the CDR3 is TGCGCCAGCAGCCCCAGGGGGCCTGGGAACACTGAAGCTTTCTTT. Translated, it gives CASSPRGPGNTEAFF.

This sequence joins TRBV7-9 and TRBJ1-1; D is ambiguous. The CDR3 consists of 14 residues. Germline lookup yields CDR1 SEHNR and CDR2 FQNEAQ (reference sequence). Between the trimmed V and J ends, which lost 1 base and 9 bases, there was a span of 15 bases. CDR3 in DNA: TGTGCCAGCAGCTTAGACGTCTTTGGTGAGAAAGCTTTCTTT. Its translation: CASSLDVFGEKAFF.

The chain is built from TRBV6-5 and TRBJ2-1; TRBD1 matches at 9 bases. Per germline, CDR1 MNHEY and CDR2 SVGAGI. V trimming: 2 bases; J trimming: 9 bases; junction bases outside the gene matches: 11. CDR3 length: 16 residues. The CDR3 spells CASSYLGQGVRAEQFF. The CDR3, as DNA: TGTGCCAGCAGTTACCTGGGACAGGGCGTACGGGCTGAGCAGTTCTTC.

The chain joins TRBV5-1 to TRBJ1-1; D not certain. The V end was cut by 0 bases, the J end by 4 bases, with 7 bases between. Per germline, CDR1 SGHRS and CDR2 YFSETQ. The CDR3 has 13 residues. This CDR3 reads CASSLGAATEAFF. DNA for the CDR3: TGCGCCAGCAGCTTGGGGGCAGCCACTGAAGCTTTCTTT.

V is TRBV9 and J is TRBJ2-6; 11 bases line up with TRBD1. V shed 4 bases, J shed 3 bases, and the junction held 9 bases outside the gene matches. The CDR3 contains 18 residues. Germline V CDR1 and CDR2: SGDLS, YYNGEE. In DNA, the CDR3 is TGTGCCAGCAGCCTAGGACAGGGGGCGTTTTTTGGGGCCAACGTCCTGACTTTC. It codes for CASSLGQGAFFGANVLTF.

This clone came up once. A much larger clone lies a single base off, so this may be a read error. This chain connects TRBV7-2 to TRBJ2-5, with D hard to call. The V end lost 4 bases, the J end lost 4 bases, and 4 bases lay between the germline ends. The CDR3 consists of 11 residues. Germline assignment: CDR1 SGHTA and CDR2 FQGNSA. CDR3 region: CASSSGETQYF. The CDR3 DNA follows: TGTGCCAGCAGCTCCGGAGAGACCCAGTACTTC.

This chain joins TRBV5-1 and TRBJ2-2, with D maybe TRBD2 (6 bases). The CDR3 consists of 15 residues. The V gene's germline CDR1 is SGHRS and CDR2 YFSETQ. The germline V and J ends were trimmed by 4 bases and 7 bases, with 17 bases remaining between them. The CDR3, as DNA: TGCGCCAGCAGCCCCGAAGGAGGGTACAGCGGGGAGCTGTTTTTT. This gives the protein CASSPEGGYSGELFF. The entire variable domain, with the rest obtained from reference TRBV5-1 and TRBJ2-2, is as follows: KAGVTQTPRYLIKTRGQQVTLSCSPISGHRSVSWYQQTPGQGLQFLFEYFSETQRNKGNFPGRFSGRQFSNSRSEMNVSTLELGDSALYLCASSPEGGYSGELFFGEGSRLTVL.

J is TRBJ2-7 and V is TRBV5-1; 8 nucleotides align to TRBD2. Germline V gene data show CDR1 as SGHRS and CDR2 as YFSETQ. The CDR3 has 13 amino acids. J was trimmed by 7 bases and V by 0 bases; bases with no gene match: 3. CDR3 bases: TGCGCCAGCAGCTTGGCCACGGGAGGGGAGCAGTACTTC. Amino acid sequence: CASSLATGGEQYF.

This clone was seen only a few times. The V call is TRBV7-9, the J call TRBJ2-5; D is possibly TRBD1 (5 bases). Trimming shortened V by 4 bases and J by 5 bases, and 14 bases separated the two germline ends. Germline values: CDR1 SEHNR, CDR2 FQNEAQ (reference sequence). The CDR3 consists of 14 residues. The CDR3 DNA sequence: TGTGCCAGCAGCTACGGGTGGGGCCCGGAGACCCAGTACTTC. This gives the protein CASSYGWGPETQYF.

The CDR3 coding sequence is TGTGCCAGCACCCGGACAGGGAGGGATGAAAAACTGTTTTTT. The encoded protein is CASTRTGRDEKLFF. The gene calls are TRBV6-5 and TRBJ1-4, with 8 bases that match TRBD1. CDR3 length: 14 amino acids. Germline V gives CDR1 MNHEY, CDR2 SVGAGI. J was trimmed by 6 bases and V by 7 bases; bases with no gene match: 7.

The chain uses TRBV7-8 and TRBJ1-5; D is unresolved. Per the germline V gene, CDR1 is SGHVS and CDR2 is FQNEAQ. CDR3 length equals 16 residues. The V end was cut by 5 bases, the J end by 7 bases, with 21 bases between. CDR3 in DNA: TGTGCCAGCAGCCCACACCCAGGATGGTCTGGACAGCCCCAGCATTTT. It encodes CASSPHPGWSGQPQHF.

The chain is built from TRBV5-6 and TRBJ1-1; TRBD1 is a possible D gene (6 bases). The CDR3 extends over 15 amino acids. V shed 7 bases and J shed 3 bases, with 19 bases lying between them. From germline, CDR1 is SGHDT and CDR2 YYEEEE. In nucleotides, the CDR3 is TGTGCCAGCCGGACCCGGACCAGGGGTTACACTGAAGCTTTCTTT. Its protein is CASRTRTRGYTEAFF.

The chain uses TRBV2 and TRBJ2-7; 8 nucleotides line up with TRBD1. J was trimmed by 1 base and V by 7 bases; bases with no gene match: 6. Germline loops: CDR1 SNHLY, CDR2 FYNNEI. The CDR3 runs to 14 residues. CDR3 in DNA: TGTGCCAGCAACGGACAGGGAGGTTCCTACGAGCAGTACTTC. Translation: CASNGQGGSYEQYF. The variable domain in full, with the rest retrieved from reference TRBV2 and TRBJ2-7, is EPEVTQTPSHQVTQMGQEVILRCVPISNHLYFYWYRQILGQKVEFLVSFYNNEISEKSEIFDDQFSVERPDGSNFTLKIRSTKLEDSAMYFCASNGQGGSYEQYFGPGTRLTVT.

The V gene is TRBV7-3, the J gene TRBJ2-3; tentative D call: TRBD2 (6 bases). The V gene lost 3 bases and the J gene lost 5 bases, with 9 bases spanning the gap. The CDR3 totals 13 residues. Germline-derived CDR1 and CDR2 are SGHTA and FQGTGA. The CDR3 region has the DNA TGTGCCAGCAGCTTGGTCGGGAGAGATACGCAGTATTTT. Translation gives CASSLVGRDTQYF.

CDR3 amino acids: CASSDRVSNQPQHF. The CDR3 DNA is TGTGCCAGCAGCGACAGGGTAAGCAATCAGCCCCAGCATTTT. This rearrangement joins TRBV2 to TRBJ1-5, with 7 bases fitting TRBD1. The V gene end was trimmed by 6 bases and the J gene end by 1 base; junction bases not matched to a gene: 3. CDR3 length: 14 amino acids. Per the germline V gene, CDR1 is SNHLY and CDR2 is FYNNEI.

The V and J genes are TRBV19 and TRBJ2-1; tentative D call: TRBD2 (6 bases). The V end was cut by 5 bases, the J end by 10 bases, with 24 bases between. The CDR3 loop spans 16 amino acids. Germline CDR1 is LNHDA and CDR2 is SQIVND (reference sequence). The CDR3 reads CASSPQLAEVFREQFF. In DNA form, the CDR3 reads TGTGCCAGTAGTCCTCAACTAGCTGAGGTTTTTCGGGAGCAGTTCTTC.

This chain links TRBV2 with TRBJ1-5; 7 bases are shared with TRBD1. The ends lost 0 bases at V and 10 bases at J; junction bases unmatched: 9. From germline, CDR1 is SNHLY and CDR2 FYNNEI. CDR3 size: 15 residues. CDR3 residues: CASSEAALEGAPQHF. DNA of the CDR3: TGTGCCAGCAGTGAAGCCGCGTTGGAGGGGGCACCCCAGCATTTT.

The J gene is TRBJ1-1, the V gene TRBV7-2; 7 nucleotides align to TRBD1. Germline loops: CDR1 SGHTA, CDR2 FQGNSA. The CDR3 totals 15 residues. After removal of 3 bases from V and 0 bases from J, the junction contained 4 bases not matched to a gene. CDR3 coding DNA: TGTGCCAGCAGCTTCTCGACAGGGATGAACACTGAAGCTTTCTTT. Translated, it gives CASSFSTGMNTEAFF.

This clone was seen once. The CDR3 sequence: CASSKSTSGGYTF. As DNA, the CDR3 is TGTGCCAGCAGTAAAAGTACTTCGGGAGGCTACACCTTC. The chain has TRBV6-6 and TRBJ1-2; no clear D gene. V dropped 5 bases and J dropped 8 bases, with 15 bases sitting between them. The CDR3 spans 13 residues. The germline gives CDR1 MNHNY, CDR2 SVGAGI (reference sequence).

This clone was seen once. The chain couples TRBV5-1 to TRBJ2-5, with D maybe TRBD1 (6 bases). V was pared by 3 bases and J by 3 bases, with 9 bases between. Germline loops: CDR1 SGHRS, CDR2 YFSETQ. This CDR3 has 13 amino acids. The CDR3 reads CASSWTDKETQYF. The CDR3 DNA follows: TGCGCCAGCAGCTGGACAGATAAAGAGACCCAGTACTTC. Looking up the rest from reference TRBV5-1 and TRBJ2-5 gives the full variable domain: KAGVTQTPRYLIKTRGQQVTLSCSPISGHRSVSWYQQTPGQGLQFLFEYFSETQRNKGNFPGRFSGRQFSNSRSEMNVSTLELGDSALYLCASSWTDKETQYFGPGTRLLVL.

In its sample, this clone was seen a few times. The V gene is TRBV7-9, the J gene TRBJ2-2, with a tentative D call TRBD2 (5 bases). V lost 5 bases, J lost 6 bases, and 28 bases lay in between. Germline lookup yields CDR1 SEHNR and CDR2 FQNEAQ (reference sequence). The CDR3 is made up of 19 amino acids. Here the CDR3 reads CASSPIEGSGRGLAGELFF. In DNA form, the CDR3 reads TGTGCCAGCAGCCCGATAGAGGGATCCGGGCGAGGGTTGGCCGGGGAGCTGTTTTTT. Drawing the rest from reference TRBV7-9 and TRBJ2-2, the complete variable domain is DTGVSQNPRHKITKRGQNVTFRCDPISEHNRLYWYRQTLGQGPEFLTYFQNEAQLEKSRLLSDRFSAERPKGSFSTLEIQRTEQGDSAMYLCASSPIEGSGRGLAGELFFGEGSRLTVL.